This T cell receptor beta chain came from a study of T cells in Graves' hyperthyroidism and ophthalmopathy. The TCR beta CDR3 regions underwent amplification using RNA transcripts as the source. First-round RT-PCR with HTBI primers amplified the TCR CDR3 region. TCRdb analysed the multiplex PCR reads with MiXCR anew, one entry per CDR3 protein. The data hold 650,000 to 750,000 distinct CDR3 sequences, with 14% observed a single time. At least ten counts were recorded for this clonotype. Sequenced sample: blood. This receptor was taken from a woman younger than 35 with Graves' hyperthyroidism.

As DNA, the CDR3 is TGTGCCAGCAGCCCCTATGGGGATTCCTACGAGCAGTACTTC. It specifies CASSPYGDSYEQYF. The genes are TRBV12-3 or TRBV12-4 and TRBJ2-7; D remains ambiguous. This CDR3 region has 14 residues. The V end lost 6 bases, the J end lost 1 base, and 13 bases lay between the germline ends.